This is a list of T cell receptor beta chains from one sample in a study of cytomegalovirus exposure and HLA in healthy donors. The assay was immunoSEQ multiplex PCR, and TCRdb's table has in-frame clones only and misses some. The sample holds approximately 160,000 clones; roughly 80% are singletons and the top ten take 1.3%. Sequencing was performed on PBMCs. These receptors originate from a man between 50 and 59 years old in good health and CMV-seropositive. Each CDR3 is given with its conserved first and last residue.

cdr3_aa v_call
CASSYSTTGNSYEQYF TRBV6-5
CASSQDGQGRNEQYF TRBV4-3
CASRTRDRTSAEAFF TRBV6-5
CASSRNLQGRGRVLTF TRBV14
CASSYRVMAATTGNEKLFF TRBV6-7
CASSESGVRRMNTEAFF TRBV6-1
CASSPRDRVSTEAFF TRBV11-1
CASRTGNSYEQYF TRBV5-5
CASSVRTVPDTQYF TRBV9
CASSRQGVSTYEQYF TRBV9
CASSSPQLWDRGGHEQYF TRBV21-1
CASRRDMNTGELFF TRBV6-1